The 4 T cell receptor beta chains in this list originate from one sample, sequenced in a study of T cells in Graves' hyperthyroidism and ophthalmopathy. Researchers amplified the TCR beta CDR3 regions from RNA transcripts. The primer set for the first-round RT-PCR of the TCR CDR3 was HTBI. TCRdb re-called the multiplex PCR reads with MiXCR, one entry per CDR3 protein. The profile shows hundreds of thousands of distinct CDR3 sequences, around 20% of them singletons. Source material: blood. The source is a man aged 25 to 40 with Graves' ophthalmopathy.

The table lists this clonotype with a few counts. The genes are TRBV28 and TRBJ2-3; the D gene could be TRBD1 or TRBD2 (5 bases each). The germline gives CDR1 MDHEN, CDR2 SYDVKM. V gave up 5 bases and J gave up 3 bases, with 9 bases separating them. There are 13 residues in the CDR3. CDR3 loop: CASSEGITDTQYF. In DNA form, the CDR3 reads TGTGCCAGCAGTGAGGGGATTACAGATACGCAGTATTTT. The variable domain in full, with the rest retrieved from reference TRBV28 and TRBJ2-3, is DVKVTQSSRYLVKRTGEKVFLECVQDMDHENMFWYRQDPGLGLRLIYFSYDVKMKEKGDIPEGYSVSREKKERFSLILESASTNQTSMYLCASSEGITDTQYFGPGTRLTVL.

The rearrangement links TRBV29-1 to TRBJ1-4; TRBD1 is a possible D gene (6 bases). Germline V lookup: CDR1 SQVTM, CDR2 ANQGSEA. The CDR3 runs 13 residues. Trimming cost V 3 bases and J 8 bases, with 13 bases left between them. This chain's CDR3 is CSVDWGRGEKLFF. The CDR3, as DNA: TGCAGCGTTGACTGGGGGCGAGGGGAAAAACTGTTTTTT.

The chain uses TRBV6-1 and TRBJ2-7, with 9 positions matching TRBD1. Germline V gene lookup returns CDR1 MNHNS and CDR2 SASEGT. This CDR3 has 15 amino acids. The V segment lost 5 bases and the J segment 4 bases; nucleotides outside the gene matches: 9. CDR3 DNA: TGTGCCAGCAGTTCCTTCGGACAGGGGTCGTACGAGCAGTACTTC. Its protein is CASSSFGQGSYEQYF.

This sequence joins TRBV30 and TRBJ1-5, with D uncertain. Between the trimmed V and J ends, which lost 4 bases and 5 bases, there was a span of 12 bases. CDR3 size: 13 residues. Germline CDR1 is GTSNPN and CDR2 is SVGIG (reference sequence). This CDR3 is CAWNSGIDQPQHF. The CDR3 bases are TGTGCCTGGAACTCCGGGATTGATCAGCCCCAGCATTTT.